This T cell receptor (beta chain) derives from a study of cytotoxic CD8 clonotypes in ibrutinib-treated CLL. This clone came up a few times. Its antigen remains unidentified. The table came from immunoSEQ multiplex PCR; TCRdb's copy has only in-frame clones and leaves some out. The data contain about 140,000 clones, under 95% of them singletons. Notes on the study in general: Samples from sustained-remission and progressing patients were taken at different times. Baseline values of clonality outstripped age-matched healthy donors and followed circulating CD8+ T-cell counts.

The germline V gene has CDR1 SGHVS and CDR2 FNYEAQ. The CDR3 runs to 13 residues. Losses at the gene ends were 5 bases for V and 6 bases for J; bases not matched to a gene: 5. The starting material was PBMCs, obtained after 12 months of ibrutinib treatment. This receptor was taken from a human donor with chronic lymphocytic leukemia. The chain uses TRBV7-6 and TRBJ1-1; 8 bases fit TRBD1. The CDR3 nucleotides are TGTGCCAGCAGCACATCACAGGGGGCTGAAGCTTTCTTT. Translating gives CASSTSQGAEAFF.